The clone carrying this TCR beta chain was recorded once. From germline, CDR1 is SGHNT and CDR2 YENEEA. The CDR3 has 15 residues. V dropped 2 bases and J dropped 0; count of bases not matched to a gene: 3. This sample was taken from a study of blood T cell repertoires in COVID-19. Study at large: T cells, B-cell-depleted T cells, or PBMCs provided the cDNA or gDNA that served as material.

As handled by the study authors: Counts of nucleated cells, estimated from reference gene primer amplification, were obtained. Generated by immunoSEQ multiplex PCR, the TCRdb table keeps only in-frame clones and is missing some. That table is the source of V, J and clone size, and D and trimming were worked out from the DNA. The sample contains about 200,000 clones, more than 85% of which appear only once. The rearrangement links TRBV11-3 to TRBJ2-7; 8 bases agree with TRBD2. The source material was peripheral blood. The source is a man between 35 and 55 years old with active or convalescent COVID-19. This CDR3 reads CASSLNSGISYEQYF. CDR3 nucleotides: TGTGCCAGCAGCTTAAATAGCGGGATCTCCTACGAGCAGTACTTC. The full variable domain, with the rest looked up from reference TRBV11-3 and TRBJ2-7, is EAGVVQSPRYKIIEKKQPVAFWCNPISGHNTLYWYLQNLGQGPELLIRYENEEAVDDSQLPKDRFSAERLKGVDSTLKIQPAELGDSAVYLCASSLNSGISYEQYFGPGTRLTVT.